The 12 T cell receptor beta chains given below trace back to one sample, sequenced in a study of cytomegalovirus exposure and HLA in healthy donors. The PCR made use of 60 Vbeta and 13 Jbeta primers. Method: immunoSEQ multiplex PCR; TCRdb's copy keeps in-frame clones and lacks some. The sample lists roughly 140,000 clones, about 78% occurring once. The material sequenced was PBMCs. These TCRs come from a young man in good health and CMV-seronegative.

This chain joins TRBV19 and TRBJ1-5; TRBD1 matches 9 bases. CDR1 and CDR2 (germline): LNHDA, SQIVND (reference sequence). The length of the CDR3 is 14 residues. The trim removed 4 bases at V and 4 bases at J, leaving 2 bases unmatched. The CDR3 DNA is TGTGCCAGTAGTACCGGGACAGGGAATCAGCCCCAGCATTTT. The encoded protein is CASSTGTGNQPQHF. The full variable domain, in which reference TRBV19 and TRBJ1-5 provide the parts outside the CDR3, is DGGITQSPKYLFRKEGQNVTLSCEQNLNHDAMYWYRQDPGQGLRLIYYSQIVNDFQKGDIAEGYSVSREKKESFPLTVTSAQKNPTAFYLCASSTGTGNQPQHFGDGTRLSIL.

Here the CDR3 reads CASSLLSNTGELFF. The CDR3 DNA sequence: TGTGCCAGCAGTCTTCTTTCGAACACCGGGGAGCTGTTTTTT. The chain links TRBV2 to TRBJ2-2; D remains ambiguous. V lost 5 bases to trimming and J lost 0 bases, with 7 bases between them. This CDR3 spans 14 amino acids. Per germline, CDR1 SNHLY and CDR2 FYNNEI.

This chain uses TRBV4-1 with TRBJ2-7, with TRBD2 identical over 12 bases. In germline, CDR1 is MGHRA, CDR2 YSYEKL. Losses at the gene ends were 6 bases for V and 4 bases for J; bases not matched to a gene: 1. The CDR3 has 13 residues. CDR3 sequence (DNA): TGCGCCAGCAGTCTAGCGGGAGGGTACGAGCAGTACTTC. Its protein is CASSLAGGYEQYF.

J is TRBJ1-2 and V is TRBV5-1, with 9 bases lining up with TRBD1. CDR3 length: 13 amino acids. The V segment lost 3 bases and the J segment 5 bases; nucleotides outside the gene matches: 2. Germline lookup yields CDR1 SGHRS and CDR2 YFSETQ. The CDR3 sequence: CASSSGQGYGYTF. The CDR3 nucleotides read TGCGCCAGCAGCTCTGGACAGGGGTATGGCTACACCTTC.

This clone appeared once. The rearrangement links TRBV11-3 to TRBJ1-4; tentative D call: TRBD1 (6 bases). The CDR3 loop spans 15 amino acids. V lost 2 bases and J 5 bases, leaving 12 bases between the germline ends. CDR1 SGHNT and CDR2 YENEEA come from the germline V gene. The CDR3 spells CASSLLRGMNEKLFF. The CDR3 nucleotides are TGTGCCAGCAGCTTATTGAGGGGGATGAATGAAAAACTGTTTTTT.

The chain links TRBV27 to TRBJ1-5; 7 bases are shared with TRBD1. The CDR3 has 16 residues. Germline V gene sequence: CDR1 MNHEY, CDR2 SMNVEV (reference sequence). V gave up 0 bases and J gave up 0 bases; unmatched junction bases: 2. Here the CDR3 DNA reads TGTGCCAGCAGTTTATCGGGACAGATTAGCAATCAGCCCCAGCATTTT. Residues: CASSLSGQISNQPQHF.

This chain links TRBV19 with TRBJ1-1; no clear D. The germline V and J ends were trimmed by 10 bases and 5 bases, with 17 bases remaining between them. Germline values: CDR1 LNHDA, CDR2 SQIVND (reference sequence). The CDR3 totals 13 residues. The CDR3 nucleotides are TGTGCCATGAGTAATCAGGTCCGGACTGAAGCTTTCTTT. It translates to CAMSNQVRTEAFF. The whole variable domain, filled in from reference TRBV19 and TRBJ1-1, reads DGGITQSPKYLFRKEGQNVTLSCEQNLNHDAMYWYRQDPGQGLRLIYYSQIVNDFQKGDIAEGYSVSREKKESFPLTVTSAQKNPTAFYLCAMSNQVRTEAFFGQGTRLTVV.

The J gene is TRBJ2-3, the V gene TRBV28; D call uncertain. The CDR3 consists of 11 residues. The V and J ends lost 5 bases and 3 bases respectively, with 3 bases between them. The germline gives CDR1 MDHEN, CDR2 SYDVKM. The CDR3 DNA reads as TGTGCCAGCAGTCCGACAGATACGCAGTATTTT. Translating gives CASSPTDTQYF. Filled out from reference TRBV28 and TRBJ2-3, the complete variable domain reads DVKVTQSSRYLVKRTGEKVFLECVQDMDHENMFWYRQDPGLGLRLIYFSYDVKMKEKGDIPEGYSVSREKKERFSLILESASTNQTSMYLCASSPTDTQYFGPGTRLTVL.

The V gene is TRBV6-6, the J gene TRBJ1-2; the match to TRBD1 covers 9 bases. J was trimmed by 5 bases and V by 4 bases; bases with no gene match: 8. Germline V lookup: CDR1 MNHNY, CDR2 SVGAGI (reference sequence). The CDR3 runs 15 residues. The CDR3 protein is CASSSRVGQGYGYTF. The CDR3 nucleotides are TGTGCCAGCAGTTCACGAGTGGGACAGGGATATGGCTACACCTTC.

This chain joins TRBV7-9 and TRBJ1-4; 12 bases fit TRBD1. The length of the CDR3 is 19 residues. J gave up 5 bases and V 4 bases, and 14 bases lay outside the gene matches. Per germline, CDR1 SEHNR and CDR2 FQNEAQ (reference sequence). CDR3 residues: CASSSPDHYGTGGNEKLFF. In nucleotides, the CDR3 is TGTGCCAGCAGCTCTCCAGACCACTACGGGACAGGGGGCAATGAAAAACTGTTTTTT. The variable domain in full, completed from reference TRBV7-9 and TRBJ1-4, reads DTGVSQNPRHKITKRGQNVTFRCDPISEHNRLYWYRQTLGQGPEFLTYFQNEAQLEKSRLLSDRFSAERPKGSFSTLEIQRTEQGDSAMYLCASSSPDHYGTGGNEKLFFGSGTQLSVL.

The chain links TRBV6-4 to TRBJ2-1; D remains unclear. The CDR3 spans 13 residues. Trimming removed 3 bases from V and 3 bases from J, with 6 bases in between. CDR1 and CDR2 (germline): MRHNA, SNTAGT. In nucleotides, the CDR3 is TGTGCCAGCAGTGAAAACAGCTACAATGAGCAGTTCTTC. Residues: CASSENSYNEQFF.

This clone was picked up a small number of times. Different DNA sequences within this sample yield the same CDR3. In DNA, the CDR3 is TGTGCCAGTAGTATAGGTGACTCAGATACGCAGTATTTT. Encoded protein: CASSIGDSDTQYF. The V call is TRBV19, the J call TRBJ2-3, with unresolved D. The CDR3 has 13 residues. Trimming pared 1 base from V and 4 bases from J, leaving 6 bases between. CDR1 and CDR2 (germline): LNHDA, SQIVND (reference sequence).